This TCR beta chain appears in the sequencing data of a study of vaccination effects on CD4 cells after COVID-19. Under the ViraFEST assay, PBMC were stimulated with viral peptide pools so that antigen-specific CD4+ T cells expanded. Sequencing was performed afterwards. Cells that had been cultured for 10 days were the source of isolated CD4+ T cells. This individual contracted SARS-CoV-2 between March and December 2020, as verified by PCR. Looked up from germline, CDR1 is SQVTM and CDR2 is ANQGSEA. The CDR3 is 14 amino acids. Trimming cost V 7 bases and J 0 bases; bases outside gene matches: 5. This clone was detected only once. Its target is unknown. Measured with immunoSEQ multiplex PCR; TCRdb has only the in-frame clones, and not every one. The table has about 45,000 clones, around 72% seen once.

The sequenced sample was CD4+ T cells from PBMCs cultured with a peptide pool, obtained before COVID-19 vaccination. The chain recombines TRBV29-1 with TRBJ1-4, with 7 positions matching TRBD1. The clonotype was recovered from a human donor who had a prior SARS-CoV-2 infection. The CDR3 bases are TGCAGCGCTAAAGACAGGGCAACTAATGAAAAACTGTTTTTT. Translated: CSAKDRATNEKLFF.